These 25 T cell receptor beta chains share one sample of origin, sequenced in a study of early T cells in non-severe SARS-CoV-2 infection. MiXCR was run by TCRdb on the 5' RACE reads, yielding one entry per CDR3 protein. The table lists about 71,000 distinct CDR3 sequences, about 14% of them singletons, with around 3.7% in the top ten. Sequencing used whole blood, obtained at baseline. These receptors were taken from an adult who was a healthcare worker with PCR-confirmed SARS-CoV-2 infection or an uninfected control (not recorded which).

The chain employs TRBV10-1 and TRBJ2-3; D is perhaps TRBD2 (7 bases). Trimming cost V 3 bases and J 6 bases, with 10 bases left between them. Germline lookup yields CDR1 WNHNN and CDR2 SYGVQD (reference sequence). This CDR3 comprises 13 residues. The CDR3 is CASSDTGGDTQYF. CDR3 sequence (DNA): TGCGCCAGCAGTGACACGGGGGGCGATACGCAGTATTTT.

This clonotype turned up a few times. The chain employs TRBV9 and TRBJ2-1; the D gene is possibly TRBD1 (6 bases). Germline CDR1 and CDR2: SGDLS and YYNGEE. Trimming stripped 4 bases from V and 8 bases from J, with 16 bases between. The CDR3 has 14 amino acids. The CDR3 region is CASSLSDQGYEQFF. As DNA, the CDR3 is TGTGCCAGCAGCCTTTCTGATCAGGGGTATGAGCAGTTCTTC.

CDR3 protein: CSNYGGVGTDTQYF. Written as DNA, the CDR3 is TGCAGCAACTACGGGGGTGTTGGGACAGATACGCAGTATTTT. The chain uses TRBV29-1 and TRBJ2-3, with a tentative D call TRBD2 (6 bases). The CDR3 spans 14 residues. CDR1 SQVTM and CDR2 ANQGSEA come from the germline V gene. Trimming cost V 8 bases and J 3 bases, with 18 bases left between them.

This clonotype was detected only a few times. The rearrangement joins TRBV5-4 to TRBJ2-1, with 8 bases identical to TRBD2. The J segment lost 2 bases and the V segment lost 4 bases, leaving 5 bases of the junction unmatched. The germline V gene encodes CDR1 SGHNT and CDR2 YYREEE (reference sequence). The CDR3 is made up of 15 amino acids. The CDR3 region has the DNA TGTGCCAGCAGCACCGGACTAGCTACCTACAATGAGCAGTTCTTC. It codes for CASSTGLATYNEQFF.

The chain recombines TRBV29-1 with TRBJ2-5; TRBD1 aligns across 7 bases. CDR3 length: 12 amino acids. The germline V gene encodes CDR1 SQVTM and CDR2 ANQGSEA. V trimming: 8 bases; J trimming: 5 bases; junction bases outside the gene matches: 8. CDR3 DNA sequence: TGCAGCCATGATACAGGGGCCGAGACCCAGTACTTC. Protein sequence: CSHDTGAETQYF. Full variable domain (outside the CDR3, taken from reference TRBV29-1 and TRBJ2-5): SAVISQKPSRDICQRGTSLTIQCQVDSQVTMMFWYRQQPGQSLTLIATANQGSEATYESGFVIDKFPISRPNLTFSTLTVSNMSPEDSSIYLCSHDTGAETQYFGPGTRLLVL.

This chain uses TRBV7-9 with TRBJ1-1; the match to TRBD1 covers 10 bases. CDR1 is SEHNR, CDR2 FQNEAQ, per germline (reference sequence). The CDR3 loop spans 15 amino acids. V lost 5 bases and J lost 2; bases outside the gene matches: 5. CDR3: CASSGGTGVNTEAFF. CDR3 DNA sequence: TGTGCCAGCAGCGGCGGGACAGGGGTTAACACTGAAGCTTTCTTT.

This clonotype turned up a few times. J is TRBJ1-4 and V is TRBV5-4; D is ambiguous. Germline lookup yields CDR1 SGHNT and CDR2 YYREEE (reference sequence). The germline V and J ends were trimmed by 0 bases and 4 bases, with 7 bases remaining between them. The CDR3 contains 14 residues. The CDR3 bases are TGTGCCAGCAGCTTGGCGGATCATAATGAAAAACTGTTTTTT. It is translated as CASSLADHNEKLFF.

This clonotype was seen ten or more times. This CDR3 is CASSVGRGQGTGELFF. The CDR3 DNA follows: TGTGCCAGCAGTGTGGGCAGGGGGCAAGGCACCGGGGAGCTGTTTTTT. The chain carries TRBV2 and TRBJ2-2, with 8 bases lining up with TRBD1. CDR1 and CDR2 from the germline V gene are SNHLY and FYNNEI. J lost 4 bases, V lost 4 bases, and 8 bases had no gene match. The CDR3 length is 16 residues.

This clonotype has more than one count but fewer than ten. The chain carries TRBV28 and TRBJ2-7; either TRBD1 or TRBD2 may supply D (6 bases each). Trimming removed 5 bases at V and 3 bases at J, with 17 bases between. The CDR3 is 15 amino acids. Germline CDR1 reads MDHEN; CDR2 reads SYDVKM. DNA of the CDR3: TGTGCCAGCAGTGGCGGGACAACTGAGCTCTACGAGCAGTACTTC. Translation gives CASSGGTTELYEQYF.

This clonotype was found many times. V gene TRBV20-1 combines with J gene TRBJ1-1; D is perhaps TRBD1 (6 bases). The CDR3 extends over 13 amino acids. The germline V gene encodes CDR1 DFQATT and CDR2 SNEGSKA (reference sequence). The V gene lost 6 bases and the J gene lost 0 bases, with 11 bases spanning the gap. CDR3 nucleotides: TGCAGTGCCCGGGGGGACATGAACACTGAAGCTTTCTTT. This translates into CSARGDMNTEAFF.

The genes are TRBV7-6 and TRBJ2-7, with 8 bases that match TRBD1. The CDR3 is 16 amino acids. Germline CDR1 and CDR2: SGHVS and FNYEAQ. With V trimmed by 5 bases and J by 0 bases, 9 bases remained unmatched. The CDR3 sequence is CASSHGQGQSSYEQYF. The CDR3 bases are TGTGCCAGCAGCCATGGACAGGGCCAATCCTCCTACGAGCAGTACTTC.

The chain couples TRBV3-1 to TRBJ2-7, with TRBD2 matching over 7 bases. With V trimmed by 4 bases and J by 9 bases, 12 bases remained unmatched. Germline V gene lookup returns CDR1 LGHDT and CDR2 YNNKEL (reference sequence). The CDR3 spans 14 residues. CDR3: CASSPTGEGGLQYF. DNA for the CDR3: TGTGCCAGCAGCCCAACGGGGGAGGGCGGGTTGCAGTACTTC.

This clonotype was detected only a few times. The chain uses TRBV3-1 and TRBJ2-7; TRBD1 matches 10 bases. This CDR3 is 14 amino acids long. The J segment lost 8 bases and the V segment lost 4 bases, leaving 8 bases of the junction unmatched. Germline values: CDR1 LGHDT, CDR2 YNNKEL (reference sequence). The CDR3 bases are TGTGCCAGCAGCCCCGGGACAGGGGATCGACAGCAGTACTTC. Protein product: CASSPGTGDRQQYF.

This clonotype came up many times. The gene calls are TRBV12-5 and TRBJ2-5; 13 bases match TRBD2. Unmatched junction bases numbered 20, after V lost 1 base and J lost 3 bases. The CDR3 length is 22 residues. Germline V gene sequence: CDR1 LGHNT, CDR2 FRNRAP. The CDR3 loop is CASGLAPTPTGTSGVTEETQYF. CDR3 in DNA: TGTGCTAGTGGTTTGGCCCCGACCCCAACCGGGACTAGCGGGGTAACGGAAGAGACCCAGTACTTC.

This clonotype occurred many times. The V and J genes are TRBV25-1 and TRBJ1-1; 12 bases map to TRBD1. The V gene's germline CDR1 is MGHDK and CDR2 SYGVNS. J was trimmed by 4 bases and V by 3 bases; bases with no gene match: 9. CDR3 size: 17 residues. In DNA, the CDR3 is TGTGCCAGCAGTGACCCCCGGGACAGGGGGCGCGTCACTGAAGCTTTCTTT. This translates into CASSDPRDRGRVTEAFF.

Many counts were recorded for this clonotype. The V and J genes are TRBV5-1 and TRBJ1-1, with a weak D call TRBD1 (6 bases). The CDR3 totals 16 residues. The germline V gene encodes CDR1 SGHRS and CDR2 YFSETQ. V shed 2 bases and J shed 0 bases, with 14 bases lying between them. This chain's CDR3 is CASSLGGARMNTEAFF. The CDR3 region has the DNA TGCGCCAGCAGCTTAGGGGGGGCCCGGATGAACACTGAAGCTTTCTTT.

J is TRBJ2-3 and V is TRBV5-4, with 11 bases matching TRBD1. V was pared by 5 bases and J by 8 bases, with 4 bases of the junction left unmatched. Looked up from germline, CDR1 is SGHNT and CDR2 is YYREEE (reference sequence). The CDR3 sequence is 13 residues long. The CDR3 DNA is TGTGCCAGCAGGGGACAGGGGGGTGGTACGCAGTATTTT. Protein: CASRGQGGGTQYF. Full variable domain (missing parts from reference TRBV5-4 and TRBJ2-3): ETGVTQSPTHLIKTRGQQVTLRCSSQSGHNTVSWYQQALGQGPQFIFQYYREEENGRGNFPPRFSGLQFPNYSSELNVNALELDDSALYLCASRGQGGGTQYFGPGTRLTVL.

This clonotype has just a few counts. The V gene is TRBV20-1, the J gene TRBJ2-1, with 8 bases matching TRBD2. The germline V gene encodes CDR1 DFQATT and CDR2 SNEGSKA (reference sequence). The CDR3 has 16 residues. V gave up 6 bases and J gave up 2 bases; unmatched junction bases: 12. The CDR3 DNA follows: TGCAGTGCAGCCCCCGGTGGTAGCGGGACCTACAATGAGCAGTTCTTC. Protein product: CSAAPGGSGTYNEQFF.

This clonotype was recorded many times. In DNA form, the CDR3 reads TGTGCCTGGAGTAAGCGGGCTACTTACAATGAGCAGTTCTTC. Its translation: CAWSKRATYNEQFF. The rearrangement joins TRBV30 to TRBJ2-1; D may be TRBD2 (6 bases). Trimming pared 2 bases from V and 4 bases from J, leaving 12 bases between. CDR1 and CDR2 (germline): GTSNPN, SVGIG (reference sequence). CDR3 length: 14 residues.

The gene calls are TRBV20-1 and TRBJ2-2; D possibly corresponds to TRBD1 (6 bases). CDR1 DFQATT and CDR2 SNEGSKA come from the germline V gene (reference sequence). V lost 3 bases and J lost 2, with 7 bases in between. There are 13 residues in the CDR3. Here the CDR3 DNA reads TGCAGTGCTAGGGGACAAAACACCGGGGAGCTGTTTTTT. This codes for CSARGQNTGELFF.

V is TRBV11-2 and J is TRBJ1-1; D is perhaps TRBD1 (5 bases). Germline V gene sequence: CDR1 SGHAT, CDR2 FQNNGV. The length of the CDR3 is 15 residues. V lost 3 bases, J lost 1 base, and 12 bases lay in between. The CDR3 DNA sequence: TGTGCCAGCAGCTTTAACGGGGCAGCGAACACTGAAGCTTTCTTT. This codes for CASSFNGAANTEAFF.

The chain combines TRBV11-3 with TRBJ2-2; 7 nucleotides line up with TRBD2. CDR1 and CDR2 from the germline V gene are SGHNT and YENEEA. The J segment lost 6 bases and the V segment lost 5 bases, leaving 9 bases of the junction unmatched. There are 15 residues in the CDR3. The DNA of the CDR3 is TGTGCCAGCAGCGCGGGAGTGGGATCGGCCGGGGAGCTGTTTTTT. Translated: CASSAGVGSAGELFF.

The rearrangement joins TRBV7-8 to TRBJ1-1; no firm D call. The CDR3 sequence is 15 residues long. From germline, CDR1 is SGHVS and CDR2 FQNEAQ. V lost 5 bases and J lost 1, with 14 bases in between. CDR3 in amino acids: CASSPTLARNTEAFF. DNA of the CDR3: TGTGCCAGCAGCCCGACCCTGGCCCGGAACACTGAAGCTTTCTTT.

The sample holds many counts of this clonotype. V usage is TRBV19 and J usage is TRBJ1-5; 7 bases are shared with TRBD1. The ends lost 5 bases at V and 7 bases at J; junction bases unmatched: 8. Germline values: CDR1 LNHDA, CDR2 SQIVND (reference sequence). The CDR3 has 14 amino acids. CDR3 in DNA: TGTGCCAGTAGTCCCACAGGGGAGGCCCAGCCCCAGCATTTT. Residues: CASSPTGEAQPQHF.

This chain connects TRBV29-1 to TRBJ1-1, with no clear D. CDR3 size: 13 residues. Germline V gives CDR1 SQVTM, CDR2 ANQGSEA. The V and J ends lost 4 bases and 0 bases respectively, with 9 bases between them. The CDR3 DNA reads TGCAGCGTTGGGGAGAATTTGAACACTGAAGCTTTCTTT. Protein product: CSVGENLNTEAFF.